Following are 28 T cell receptor beta chains from one sample sequenced in a study of T cell changes during pregnancy in multiple sclerosis. Libraries were prepared by immunoSEQ multiplex PCR; TCRdb keeps only in-frame clonotypes and omits some of them. The sample yields about 76,000 clones, roughly 93% seen once. The sequencing used peripheral blood, collected in the second trimester of pregnancy. These receptors came from a female donor with multiple sclerosis, enrolled in a pregnancy study.

The V gene is TRBV19, the J gene TRBJ2-6; a possible D gene is TRBD2 (5 bases). V lost 3 bases and J lost 1, with 7 bases in between. This CDR3 has 15 amino acids. Germline lookup yields CDR1 LNHDA and CDR2 SQIVND (reference sequence). The CDR3 DNA is TGTGCCAGTAGTATGGGCGGGTCTGGGGCCAACGTCCTGACTTTC. It is translated as CASSMGGSGANVLTF. The full variable domain, its missing parts supplied by reference TRBV19 and TRBJ2-6, is DGGITQSPKYLFRKEGQNVTLSCEQNLNHDAMYWYRQDPGQGLRLIYYSQIVNDFQKGDIAEGYSVSREKKESFPLTVTSAQKNPTAFYLCASSMGGSGANVLTFGAGSRLTVL.

The chain recombines TRBV27 with TRBJ2-1, with 7 bases that match TRBD1. There are 17 residues in the CDR3. Germline assignment: CDR1 MNHEY and CDR2 SMNVEV (reference sequence). The trim removed 6 bases at V and 7 bases at J, leaving 18 bases unmatched. For the CDR3, the DNA is TGTGCCAGCAGGGGATCGACAGGGTCCGAATCTAGAAATGAGCAGTTCTTC. This codes for CASRGSTGSESRNEQFF.

In its sample, this clone was seen a few times. The V gene is TRBV6-5, the J gene TRBJ1-2, with D possibly TRBD1 on 5 matching bases. Germline V gives CDR1 MNHEY, CDR2 SVGAGI. Trimming stripped 2 bases from V and 5 bases from J, with 6 bases between. The CDR3 covers 12 residues. CDR3 DNA: TGTGCCAGCAGTTACGGGGGGTATGGCTACACCTTC. It is translated as CASSYGGYGYTF.

The chain has TRBV6-6 and TRBJ2-7, with D perhaps TRBD2 (6 bases). CDR3 length equals 12 residues. Germline V CDR1 and CDR2: MNHNY, SVGAGI (reference sequence). Between the trimmed V and J ends, which lost 2 bases and 4 bases, there was a span of 6 bases. The CDR3 DNA is TGTGCCAGCAGTTACGCGGGGTACGAGCAGTACTTC. Its protein is CASSYAGYEQYF.

The gene calls are TRBV5-1 and TRBJ2-2; 13 nucleotides agree with TRBD2. CDR1 SGHRS and CDR2 YFSETQ come from the germline V gene. Trimming cost V 4 bases and J 0 bases; bases outside gene matches: 6. This CDR3 has 18 amino acids. This CDR3 is CASSRTGTSGANTGELFF. The CDR3 coding sequence is TGCGCCAGCAGCCGCACCGGGACTAGCGGGGCGAACACCGGGGAGCTGTTTTTT. The variable domain in full, completed from reference TRBV5-1 and TRBJ2-2, reads KAGVTQTPRYLIKTRGQQVTLSCSPISGHRSVSWYQQTPGQGLQFLFEYFSETQRNKGNFPGRFSGRQFSNSRSEMNVSTLELGDSALYLCASSRTGTSGANTGELFFGEGSRLTVL.

The genes are TRBV7-9 and TRBJ2-2, with 10 bases identical to TRBD2. This CDR3 has 15 residues. Germline CDR1 reads SEHNR; CDR2 reads FQNEAQ (reference sequence). V lost 4 bases, J lost 8 bases, and 7 bases stayed unmatched. For the CDR3, the DNA is TGTGCCAGCAGCTCCACTAGCGGGGTCCGGGGGGAGCTGTTTTTT. Translation: CASSSTSGVRGELFF.

The rearrangement joins TRBV6-5 to TRBJ2-7, with D tentatively TRBD2 (6 bases). The CDR3 contains 14 residues. The V end lost 4 bases, the J end lost 9 bases, and 19 bases lay between the germline ends. CDR1 MNHEY and CDR2 SVGAGI come from the germline V gene. This CDR3 is CASSSGDFTLRQYF. As DNA, the CDR3 is TGTGCCAGCAGTTCGGGAGATTTTACGCTCCGGCAGTACTTC.

The V call is TRBV5-1, the J call TRBJ2-3; D possibly corresponds to TRBD1 (5 bases). The V and J ends lost 3 bases and 2 bases respectively, with 7 bases between them. Germline V gene lookup returns CDR1 SGHRS and CDR2 YFSETQ. There are 13 residues in the CDR3. This CDR3 is CASSSDTTDTQYF. The CDR3 coding sequence is TGCGCCAGCAGCTCGGACACCACAGATACGCAGTATTTT.

This chain links TRBV27 with TRBJ1-6; D gene ambiguous. V gave up 5 bases and J gave up 0 bases, with 5 bases separating them. The CDR3 consists of 14 residues. Germline values: CDR1 MNHEY, CDR2 SMNVEV (reference sequence). The CDR3 DNA reads TGTGCCAGCAGTATTAGCTCCTATAATTCACCCCTCCACTTT. It encodes CASSISSYNSPLHF.

This clone was seen just once. Relative to the germline gene, one junction end is altered; a read error may explain this. This rearrangement joins TRBV6-6 to TRBJ1-2; 9 bases are a match to TRBD1. This CDR3 has 12 residues. CDR1 is MNHNY, CDR2 SVGAGI, per germline (reference sequence). The DNA of the CDR3 is TGTGCCAGCAGTTACTCGCATGGGGACAGGGTCTTC. This translates into CASSYSHGDRVF.

V gene TRBV5-8 combines with J gene TRBJ1-5, with D tentatively TRBD1 (6 bases). The CDR3 is 17 residues long. CDR1 and CDR2 from the germline V gene are SGHTS and YDEGEE. Trimming stripped 10 bases from V and 4 bases from J, with 27 bases between. The CDR3 sequence is CASPPTLTGVVNQPQHF. CDR3 DNA sequence: TGTGCCTCGCCACCCACCTTGACAGGTGTGGTGAATCAGCCCCAGCATTTT.

This sequence joins TRBV2 and TRBJ1-2; TRBD1 agrees at 11 bases. The germline V gene encodes CDR1 SNHLY and CDR2 FYNNEI. V gave up 2 bases and J gave up 4 bases; unmatched junction bases: 9. This CDR3 has 17 amino acids. The CDR3 region is CASSERGRDRGIYGYTF. In DNA form, the CDR3 reads TGTGCCAGCAGTGAAAGGGGTAGGGACAGGGGGATCTATGGCTACACCTTC. Filled out from reference TRBV2 and TRBJ1-2, the complete variable domain reads EPEVTQTPSHQVTQMGQEVILRCVPISNHLYFYWYRQILGQKVEFLVSFYNNEISEKSEIFDDQFSVERPDGSNFTLKIRSTKLEDSAMYFCASSERGRDRGIYGYTFGSGTRLTVV.

V is TRBV7-2 and J is TRBJ2-7; 12 positions agree with TRBD2. Germline V gene data show CDR1 as SGHTA and CDR2 as FQGNSA. The V gene end was trimmed by 1 base and the J gene end by 4 bases; junction bases not matched to a gene: 8. This CDR3 spans 17 amino acids. The CDR3 protein is CASSLDGLAGGPYEQYF. In DNA, the CDR3 is TGTGCCAGCAGCTTAGACGGGCTAGCGGGGGGGCCGTACGAGCAGTACTTC.

The V and J genes are TRBV9 and TRBJ2-1; 10 nucleotides agree with TRBD1. Germline lookup yields CDR1 SGDLS and CDR2 YYNGEE. Trimming removed 2 bases from V and 7 bases from J; junction bases left unmatched: 9. The CDR3 is made up of 16 amino acids. The CDR3 spells CASSVAGQGGLNEQFF. The CDR3 DNA reads as TGTGCCAGCAGCGTCGCTGGACAGGGGGGTTTAAATGAGCAGTTCTTC. The variable domain in full, with the rest retrieved from reference TRBV9 and TRBJ2-1, is DSGVTQTPKHLITATGQRVTLRCSPRSGDLSVYWYQQSLDQGLQFLIQYYNGEERAKGNILERFSAQQFPDLHSELNLSSLELGDSALYFCASSVAGQGGLNEQFFGPGTRLTVL.

The V gene is TRBV29-1, the J gene TRBJ1-2, with D maybe TRBD1 (5 bases). From germline, CDR1 is SQVTM and CDR2 ANQGSEA. This CDR3 has 13 amino acids. Trimming removed 4 bases at V and 4 bases at J, with 13 bases between. The CDR3 region has the DNA TGCAGCGTTGTCCTAAACCAGGGCTATGGCTACACCTTC. Translated, it gives CSVVLNQGYGYTF.

The chain carries TRBV4-2 and TRBJ2-7; D unclear. The CDR3 contains 15 residues. CDR1 and CDR2 (germline): LGHNA, YNFKEQ. V shed 1 base and J shed 2 bases, with 12 bases lying between them. CDR3 DNA sequence: TGTGCCAGCAGCCAAGCGGGTCCCCAGACCTACGAGCAGTACTTC. Translation: CASSQAGPQTYEQYF.

This clone was counted a single time. The chain recombines TRBV9 with TRBJ2-1; 8 positions match TRBD2. This CDR3 contains 17 residues. Germline CDR1 and CDR2: SGDLS and YYNGEE. The J segment lost 0 bases and the V segment lost 3 bases, leaving 8 bases of the junction unmatched. CDR3 in amino acids: CASSEAPGGSSYNEQFF. CDR3 sequence (DNA): TGTGCCAGCAGCGAGGCCCCGGGGGGGAGCTCCTACAATGAGCAGTTCTTC. The complete variable domain, with remaining parts taken from reference TRBV9 and TRBJ2-1, reads DSGVTQTPKHLITATGQRVTLRCSPRSGDLSVYWYQQSLDQGLQFLIQYYNGEERAKGNILERFSAQQFPDLHSELNLSSLELGDSALYFCASSEAPGGSSYNEQFFGPGTRLTVL.

This sequence joins TRBV27 and TRBJ2-7; D gene ambiguous. This CDR3 contains 12 residues. The V end lost 4 bases, the J end lost 4 bases, and 8 bases lay between the germline ends. CDR1 is MNHEY, CDR2 SMNVEV, per germline (reference sequence). The DNA of the CDR3 is TGTGCCAGCAGTTCCTACGGGTACGAGCAGTACTTC. As protein: CASSSYGYEQYF.

This clone is deemed medium-sized. The chain is built from TRBV5-5 and TRBJ1-2; 9 nucleotides match TRBD1. This CDR3 comprises 15 residues. J gave up 3 bases and V 4 bases, and 7 bases lay outside the gene matches. CDR1 is SGHKS and CDR2 is YYEKEE in the germline V gene (reference sequence). The CDR3 sequence: CASSRRTGEDYGYTF. As DNA, the CDR3 is TGTGCCAGCAGCCGTAGGACAGGGGAGGACTATGGCTACACCTTC.

This chain joins TRBV19 and TRBJ2-1; TRBD2 matches at 15 bases. The germline CDR1 and CDR2 sequences are LNHDA and SQIVND (reference sequence). Trimming took 5 bases from V and 7 from J; bases not matched to a gene: 9. CDR3 size: 17 residues. The CDR3 region is CASSPTGTSGGLNEQFF. The CDR3 DNA sequence: TGTGCCAGTAGTCCAACCGGGACTAGCGGGGGGTTAAATGAGCAGTTCTTC. Filled out from reference TRBV19 and TRBJ2-1, the complete variable domain reads DGGITQSPKYLFRKEGQNVTLSCEQNLNHDAMYWYRQDPGQGLRLIYYSQIVNDFQKGDIAEGYSVSREKKESFPLTVTSAQKNPTAFYLCASSPTGTSGGLNEQFFGPGTRLTVL.

This chain uses TRBV5-1 with TRBJ1-2, with D maybe TRBD1 (6 bases). Germline V lookup: CDR1 SGHRS, CDR2 YFSETQ. This CDR3 has 13 amino acids. Trimming stripped 0 bases from V and 8 bases from J, with 11 bases between. The CDR3 region is CASSLVTGYGYTF. In nucleotides, the CDR3 is TGCGCCAGCAGCTTGGTTACAGGGTACGGCTACACCTTC.

The chain's CDR3 is CASSPSTDTQYF. The DNA for the CDR3 is TGTGCCAGCAGCCCCTCCACAGATACGCAGTATTTT. The chain combines TRBV5-4 with TRBJ2-3; D uncertain. This CDR3 has 12 amino acids. V shed 4 bases and J shed 2 bases, with 5 bases lying between them. Germline V CDR1 and CDR2: SGHNT, YYREEE (reference sequence). Based on the CDR3 plus reference TRBV5-4 and TRBJ2-3, the full variable domain is ETGVTQSPTHLIKTRGQQVTLRCSSQSGHNTVSWYQQALGQGPQFIFQYYREEENGRGNFPPRFSGLQFPNYSSELNVNALELDDSALYLCASSPSTDTQYFGPGTRLTVL.

The rearrangement uses TRBV6-6 and TRBJ2-2, with 8 bases matching TRBD1. This CDR3 comprises 16 residues. The germline CDR1 and CDR2 sequences are MNHNY and SVGAGI (reference sequence). V shed 5 bases, J shed 0 bases, and the junction held 5 bases outside the gene matches. The CDR3 region is CASSPTGGSNTGELFF. DNA of the CDR3: TGTGCCAGCAGTCCCACAGGGGGGTCGAACACCGGGGAGCTGTTTTTT.

The chain carries TRBV11-3 and TRBJ2-7, with D perhaps matching TRBD1 (5 bases). V lost 4 bases and J 6 bases, leaving 13 bases between the germline ends. The CDR3 is 13 amino acids. CDR1 is SGHNT, CDR2 YENEEA, per germline. As DNA, the CDR3 is TGTGCCAGCAGCTCCAGCCCTCAGGGCGAGCAGTACTTC. The encoded protein is CASSSSPQGEQYF.

In DNA, the CDR3 is TGTGCCAGCAGTTTATCTCCAGGCCCCTACGAGCAGTACTTC. It translates to CASSLSPGPYEQYF. This chain uses TRBV27 with TRBJ2-7, with unresolved D. Trimming left V 0 bases short and J 2 bases short, with 8 bases between. The germline gives CDR1 MNHEY, CDR2 SMNVEV (reference sequence). This CDR3 is built from 14 residues.

In this sample, this clone turned up once. This rearrangement joins TRBV19 to TRBJ2-7; D is perhaps TRBD2 (5 bases). CDR1 and CDR2 (germline): LNHDA, SQIVND (reference sequence). Trimming pared 0 bases from V and 2 bases from J, leaving 11 bases between. The CDR3 is made up of 15 amino acids. The CDR3 DNA is TGTGCCAGTAGTATAGATCGGGGTTTCACCTACGAGCAGTACTTC. Its translation is CASSIDRGFTYEQYF. Full variable domain (outside the CDR3, taken from reference TRBV19 and TRBJ2-7): DGGITQSPKYLFRKEGQNVTLSCEQNLNHDAMYWYRQDPGQGLRLIYYSQIVNDFQKGDIAEGYSVSREKKESFPLTVTSAQKNPTAFYLCASSIDRGFTYEQYFGPGTRLTVT.

A single count supports this clone. The rearrangement uses TRBV11-3 and TRBJ1-1, with 9 bases that match TRBD1. This CDR3 has 13 amino acids. Unmatched junction bases numbered 3, after V lost 1 base and J lost 9 bases. Per the germline V gene, CDR1 is SGHNT and CDR2 is YENEEA. DNA of the CDR3: TGTGCCAGCAGCTTAGGTACAGGGGGCAAAGCTTTCTTT. Translating it yields CASSLGTGGKAFF. Supplemented by reference TRBV11-3 and TRBJ1-1, the full variable domain reads EAGVVQSPRYKIIEKKQPVAFWCNPISGHNTLYWYLQNLGQGPELLIRYENEEAVDDSQLPKDRFSAERLKGVDSTLKIQPAELGDSAVYLCASSLGTGGKAFFGQGTRLTVV.

In its sample, this clone was seen many times. The V call is TRBV7-9, the J call TRBJ1-4; maybe TRBD1 (5 bases). The V gene's germline CDR1 is SEHNR and CDR2 FQNEAQ (reference sequence). Deletions cut 8 bases from V and 8 bases from J, with 27 bases between. The CDR3 is made up of 17 amino acids. CDR3 in amino acids: CASRGRSGGVWSEKLFF. CDR3 nucleotides: TGTGCCAGCCGAGGGCGGTCAGGAGGGGTTTGGAGCGAAAAACTGTTTTTT.